The clone carrying this T cell receptor beta chain was observed many times. With V trimmed by 4 bases and J by 9 bases, 11 bases remained unmatched. Germline V gene sequence: CDR1 SGHKS, CDR2 YYEKEE (reference sequence). The CDR3 has 14 amino acids. Time point meaning: patch test 1, 2 weeks after DPC sensitization. Treatment given: therapeutic diphenylcyclopropenone sensitization with weekly scalp DPC. This sample was taken from a study of human T cells and chemical hapten exposure. TCRdb reprocessed the RACE reads with MiXCR, giving one entry per CDR3 protein. This sample yields 90,000 to 120,000 distinct CDR3 sequences, of which more than 9.5% are seen a single time; 3% to 4.5% belongs to the top ten.

The chain recombines TRBV5-5 with TRBJ2-7; 9 bases line up with TRBD2. The source is a woman in her forties with alopecia areata. Some clones in this sample may be carry-over from other donors' samples. The sample in question was whole blood, obtained in connection with sensitization to the hapten diphenylcyclopropenone (DPC). CDR3 in amino acids: CASSLRLAAGRQYF. DNA of the CDR3: TGTGCCAGCAGCCTCAGACTAGCGGCGGGGCGGCAGTACTTC. The full variable domain, completed using reference TRBV5-5 and TRBJ2-7, is DAGVTQSPTHLIKTRGQQVTLRCSPISGHKSVSWYQQVLGQGPQFIFQYYEKEERGRGNFPDRFSARQFPNYSSELNVNALLLGDSALYLCASSLRLAAGRQYFGPGTRLTVT.